Described below is a single T cell receptor beta chain sequence and its context. As yet, its antigen is unknown. This sample stems from a study of T cell therapy after organ transplantation. The trim removed 6 bases at V and 5 bases at J, leaving 1 base unmatched. CDR3 length equals 14 residues. Germline CDR1 MGHDK, CDR2 SYGVNS. Libraries were prepared by immunoSEQ multiplex PCR; TCRdb keeps only in-frame clonotypes and omits some of them. The sample records approximately 15,000 clones, about 85% being singletons. As to time point: 20-29 weeks after completion of therapy. The TCR was taken from a human patient who had received a solid organ transplant and had CMV disease. Part of the T cell pool may stem from the graft donor. This material consisted of CD8+ T cells from blood, taken after autologous CMV-specific T cell therapy. J is TRBJ2-1 and V is TRBV25-1; TRBD2 matches at 13 bases. The CDR3 DNA reads as TGTGCCAGCAGCACTAGCGGGAGGGACAATGAGCAGTTCTTC. Amino acid sequence: CASSTSGRDNEQFF.